This record looks at one TCR beta chain sequence and its context. This CDR3 comprises 15 residues. Trimming removed 0 bases at V and 2 bases at J, with 8 bases between. Germline CDR1 is SGHRS and CDR2 is YFSETQ. The data were obtained in a study of blood T cell repertoires in COVID-19. Method: immunoSEQ multiplex PCR; TCRdb's copy keeps in-frame clones and lacks some. The table lists a few hundred thousand clones, almost 85% of them singletons. The sequenced sample consisted of peripheral blood. The chain carries TRBV5-1 and TRBJ1-4; D is uncertain. The sequence derives from a human donor in a cohort sampled during active COVID-19. CDR3 region: CASSLGSLTNEKLFF. CDR3 DNA sequence: TGCGCCAGCAGCTTGGGGAGTCTGACTAATGAAAAACTGTTTTTT.